One sample yielded the 32 T cell receptor beta chains listed below, sequenced in a study of molecular identifiers for immune sequencing clone quantification. Each CDR3 protein gets one entry after TCRdb re-called the PCR reads with MiXCR. This sample has around 480,000 distinct CDR3 sequences, with 20% to 25% found just once. The specimen was naive CD8+ T cells from blood, with Jurkat cell RNA spiked in. The sample's subset: FACS-sorted CD8+CD4-CCR7+CD45RA+ naive T cells. The receptors originated from a human donor in good health. Some libraries in this study had Jurkat cell RNA spiked in.

This clonotype has at least ten counts. The CDR3 protein is CASNRGNQPQHF. The CDR3 nucleotides are TGTGCCAGCAACAGGGGAAATCAGCCCCAGCATTTT. This chain uses TRBV7-9 with TRBJ1-5; 7 nucleotides match TRBD1. The germline gives CDR1 SEHNR, CDR2 FQNEAQ (reference sequence). This CDR3 has 12 residues. The junction had 1 base not matched to a gene; V was cut back by 7 bases and J by 4 bases.

This clonotype was recorded at least ten times. This chain joins TRBV21-1 and TRBJ2-2; the table's D call, TRBD1, has no DNA check behind it. TRBV21-1 counts as a pseudogene. The length of the CDR3 is 15 residues. The CDR3 loop reads CASGRRAWAPGELFF. As DNA, the CDR3 is TGTGCCAGCGGGCGAAGGGCCTGGGCGCCCGGGGAGCTGTTTTTT.

This clonotype was found many times. V usage is TRBV6-5 and J usage is TRBJ2-2; the D gene is possibly TRBD1 (6 bases). V was clipped by 6 bases and J by 3 bases, with 14 bases between them. The germline V gene has CDR1 MNHEY and CDR2 SVGAGI. The CDR3 has 15 residues. The chain's CDR3 is CASSLGQHYTGELFF. The CDR3 nucleotides are TGTGCCAGCAGCCTTGGACAGCATTACACCGGGGAGCTGTTTTTT.

The gene calls are TRBV12-5 and TRBJ2-7; D assignment may be TRBD1 or TRBD2 (5 bases each). Deletions cut 1 base from V and 4 bases from J, with 8 bases between. The germline V gene has CDR1 LGHNT and CDR2 FRNRAP. This CDR3 has 13 residues. CDR3 sequence: CASGLGDEYEQYF. The CDR3 nucleotides read TGTGCTAGTGGTTTGGGGGACGAATACGAGCAGTACTTC.

This clonotype was found many times. The chain is built from TRBV4-1 and TRBJ2-7; 7 bases fit TRBD1. The CDR3 is made up of 15 amino acids. The J segment lost 2 bases and the V segment lost 1 base, leaving 5 bases of the junction unmatched. Looked up from germline, CDR1 is MGHRA and CDR2 is YSYEKL. The CDR3 is CASSQGDSDTYEQYF. The CDR3 DNA reads as TGCGCCAGCAGCCAAGGGGACAGTGATACCTACGAGCAGTACTTC.

This clonotype has a single count. The chain employs TRBV4-1 and TRBJ1-6; a possible D gene is TRBD1 (5 bases). V lost 2 bases, J lost 0 bases, and 17 bases lay in between. CDR1 is MGHRA, CDR2 YSYEKL, per germline. The length of the CDR3 is 19 residues. The chain's CDR3 is CASSQTLGTTYSYNSPLHF. CDR3 sequence (DNA): TGCGCCAGCAGCCAAACCCTAGGGACGACGTACTCCTATAATTCACCCCTCCACTTT.

This clonotype showed up many times. This rearrangement joins TRBV4-2 to TRBJ2-1, with a tentative D call TRBD1 (6 bases). Looked up from germline, CDR1 is LGHNA and CDR2 is YNFKEQ. CDR3 length: 14 residues. V lost 4 bases and J 9 bases, leaving 16 bases between the germline ends. The CDR3 here is CASSPGHRVGEQFF. CDR3 DNA: TGTGCCAGCAGCCCCGGACACAGGGTCGGTGAGCAGTTCTTC.

The sample holds many counts of this clonotype. The chain recombines TRBV13 with TRBJ1-1, with D perhaps matching TRBD1 (5 bases). This CDR3 has 14 amino acids. Deletions cut 2 bases from V and 6 bases from J, with 13 bases between. In germline, CDR1 is PRHDT, CDR2 FYEKMQ (reference sequence). The CDR3: CASSLRGDVAEAFF. For the CDR3, the DNA is TGTGCCAGCAGCTTAAGAGGGGATGTGGCTGAAGCTTTCTTT.

In this sample, this clonotype turned up a few times. The conserved final phenylalanine or tryptophan is absent from the CDR3, which likely points to a read error. CDR3 DNA: TGTGCCAGCAGCTGGGGAGAGACAGGACTAGCCAAAAACATTCAGTACCTC. Its translation is CASSWGETGLAKNIQYL. The V and J genes are TRBV7-9 and TRBJ2-4, with D perhaps matching TRBD1 (6 bases). The length of the CDR3 is 17 residues. The germline gives CDR1 SEHNR, CDR2 FQNEAQ (reference sequence). V shed 4 bases and J shed 0 bases, with 16 bases lying between them.

Worth noting for this clonotype: A read error is possible here, since a much larger clone lies one base away. This rearrangement joins TRBV7-9 to TRBJ2-7; the match to TRBD2 covers 9 bases. Germline assignment: CDR1 SEHNR and CDR2 FQNEAQ (reference sequence). The CDR3 has 14 amino acids. DNA for the CDR3: TGTGCCGGCAGCTCCGAGCGGGGGGCCTACGAGCAGTACTTC. Protein: CAGSSERGAYEQYF.

Details on this clonotype: One end of the junction does not line up with germline, which may come from a read error. The chain uses TRBV5-1 and TRBJ1-4, with D perhaps TRBD1 (5 bases). This CDR3 has 14 amino acids. The germline gives CDR1 SGHRS, CDR2 YFSETQ. Here the CDR3 reads CASSFSGLNVKLFF. The CDR3 DNA is TGCGCCAGCAGCTTTTCAGGGCTTAATGTAAAACTGTTTTTT.

This chain joins TRBV27 and TRBJ2-5; D perhaps matches TRBD2 (6 bases). Trimming removed 7 bases from V and 0 bases from J, with 9 bases in between. The CDR3 has 13 residues. Per germline, CDR1 MNHEY and CDR2 SMNVEV (reference sequence). The CDR3 sequence: CASMAGNQETQYF. The CDR3 region has the DNA TGTGCCAGCATGGCGGGGAACCAAGAGACCCAGTACTTC.

Details on this clonotype: Given a much more abundant clone one base away, this may be a read error. This chain links TRBV24-1 with TRBJ2-2; no definite D call. The V end lost 5 bases, the J end lost 0 bases, and 3 bases lay between the germline ends. The CDR3 spans 13 residues. Germline V lookup: CDR1 KGHDR, CDR2 SFDVKD. The CDR3 nucleotides are TGTGCCACCAGTGGCCCGAACACCGGGGAGCTGTTTTTT. Protein: CATSGPNTGELFF.

This clonotype was counted ten times or more. The rearrangement uses TRBV20-1 and TRBJ2-3, with 11 bases that match TRBD2. This CDR3 has 16 amino acids. The V gene's germline CDR1 is DFQATT and CDR2 SNEGSKA (reference sequence). V was clipped by 3 bases and J by 5 bases; unmatched bases: 10. The CDR3 region has the DNA TGCAGTGCTAGGGGACTAGCGGAAGACTGGGAAGATACGCAGTATTTT. Encoded protein: CSARGLAEDWEDTQYF.

The gene calls are TRBV6-5 and TRBJ2-3; D might be TRBD2 (5 bases). This CDR3 spans 16 amino acids. Trimming cost V 2 bases and J 1 base, with 13 bases left between them. The germline gives CDR1 MNHEY, CDR2 SVGAGI. The CDR3 bases are TGTGCCAGCAGTTACCGCACCCCGGGATGCACAGATACGCAGTATTTT. Protein product: CASSYRTPGCTDTQYF.

This clonotype has a count of ten or more. The V and J genes are TRBV7-9 and TRBJ2-7, with 8 bases aligning to TRBD1. The length of the CDR3 is 14 residues. The V and J ends lost 4 bases and 5 bases, in that order; junction bases with no gene match: 7. The germline V gene encodes CDR1 SEHNR and CDR2 FQNEAQ (reference sequence). DNA for the CDR3: TGTGCCAGCAGCTCGTGGACAGGGAGCGACGAGCAGTACTTC. It translates to CASSSWTGSDEQYF.

This clonotype was observed a single time. Its ends do not fully match the called genes, so a read error is possible. The chain links TRBV11-2 to TRBJ2-7, with a weak D call TRBD1 (5 bases). The CDR3 loop spans 15 amino acids. CDR1 is SGHAT, CDR2 FQNNGV, per germline. In nucleotides, the CDR3 is TGTGCCAGCAGCTTAGGACAGTCAAGCTCCCACGAGCAGTACTTC. This encodes CASSLGQSSSHEQYF.

Points on this clonotype: The final CDR3 position lacks the conserved phenylalanine or tryptophan, pointing to a likely read error. The rearrangement joins TRBV12-3 or TRBV12-4 to TRBJ2-7, with 8 bases identical to TRBD1. V was clipped by 5 bases and J by 7 bases; unmatched bases: 7. The CDR3 covers 13 residues. The CDR3 DNA sequence: TGTGCCAGCAGTACCCAGGGGGCGCTTGAGCAGTACTCC. Encoded protein: CASSTQGALEQYS.

The sample holds a few counts of this clonotype. The final CDR3 position lacks the conserved phenylalanine or tryptophan, pointing to a likely read error. V and J are TRBV6-5 and TRBJ2-7, with a possible D match to TRBD2 (5 bases). Germline CDR1 reads MNHEY; CDR2 reads SVGAGI. The CDR3 is made up of 13 amino acids. With 0 bases removed from V and 6 bases from J, the gap between germline ends came to 9 bases. The CDR3 region is CASSYSASSEQYS. CDR3 coding DNA: TGTGCCAGCAGTTACTCGGCTAGCAGCGAGCAGTACTCC.

This clonotype was seen repeatedly, ten times or more. This sequence joins TRBV4-1 and TRBJ1-6; D remains ambiguous. The CDR3 is 15 residues long. In germline, CDR1 is MGHRA, CDR2 YSYEKL. Trimming took off 0 bases at V and 7 bases at J, with 10 bases between the two ends. CDR3 protein: CASSQDLFLNSPLHF. The CDR3 DNA sequence: TGCGCCAGCAGCCAAGATCTCTTCCTGAATTCACCCCTCCACTTT.

This clonotype has only a few counts. This chain connects TRBV4-3 to TRBJ2-7; the D is unclear. This CDR3 has 15 amino acids. CDR1 LGHNA and CDR2 YSLEER come from the germline V gene. Trimming took off 0 bases at V and 1 base at J, with 10 bases between the two ends. The CDR3 loop is CASSQDWVASYEQYF. The CDR3 DNA follows: TGCGCCAGCAGCCAAGATTGGGTCGCGTCCTACGAGCAGTACTTC.

This clonotype appeared many times. The rearrangement links TRBV6-5 to TRBJ1-1, with 11 positions matching TRBD1. The V and J ends lost 2 bases and 7 bases, in that order; junction bases with no gene match: 3. Germline V CDR1 and CDR2: MNHEY, SVGAGI. The CDR3 length is 14 residues. CDR3 in amino acids: CASSYGQGAGEAFF. The CDR3 DNA reads as TGTGCCAGCAGTTACGGACAGGGGGCAGGTGAAGCTTTCTTT.

This clonotype appeared a few times. J is TRBJ2-2 and V is TRBV7-9; D remains ambiguous. The CDR3 contains 15 residues. Germline V gene sequence: CDR1 SEHNR, CDR2 FQNEAQ (reference sequence). Trimming removed 0 bases at V and 2 bases at J, with 7 bases between. The chain's CDR3 is CASSLAPANTGELFF. The CDR3 coding sequence is TGTGCCAGCAGCTTAGCTCCAGCCAACACCGGGGAGCTGTTTTTT.

This clonotype turned up a few times. The V and J genes are TRBV28 and TRBJ1-1; 8 nucleotides line up with TRBD1. Trimming removed 1 base from V and 0 bases from J; junction bases left unmatched: 10. The germline CDR1 and CDR2 sequences are MDHEN and SYDVKM. The CDR3 contains 18 residues. The CDR3 loop is CASSLLDRARLLNTEAFF. Written as DNA, the CDR3 is TGTGCCAGCAGTTTATTGGACAGGGCGCGATTGCTGAACACTGAAGCTTTCTTT.

Worth noting for this clonotype: A much larger clone sits a single nucleotide away, making a read error possible. The CDR3 DNA sequence: TGTGCCTCGAGTGTACGTAGGGGGGATTTTGCTTTCTTT. Translation gives CASSVRRGDFAFF. V gene TRBV30 combines with J gene TRBJ1-1, with a tentative D call TRBD1 (6 bases). CDR1 and CDR2 from the germline V gene are GTSNPN and SVGIG (reference sequence). CDR3 size: 13 residues.

As concerns this clonotype: A much larger clone differs by one base, so this may be a read error. The CDR3 does not end in the conserved phenylalanine or tryptophan, so this is likely a read error. This sequence joins TRBV28 and TRBJ1-1, with 9 bases matching TRBD1. This CDR3 is built from 16 residues. V was clipped by 6 bases and J by 3 bases; unmatched bases: 11. Looked up from germline, CDR1 is MDHEN and CDR2 is SYDVKM. CDR3 amino acids: CASSITGGQVDTEAFL. CDR3 nucleotide sequence: TGTGCCAGCAGCATAACAGGGGGCCAAGTAGACACTGAAGCTTTCCTT.

The DNA for the CDR3 is TGTGCCAGCAGACCCTTTGGCGGGAGGGCCTTAAATGAGCAGTTCTTC. This gives the protein CASRPFGGRALNEQFF. The V and J genes are TRBV9 and TRBJ2-1; TRBD2 matches at 9 bases. The germline V gene encodes CDR1 SGDLS and CDR2 YYNGEE. The V segment lost 5 bases and the J segment 7 bases; nucleotides outside the gene matches: 13. This CDR3 is 16 amino acids long.

The CDR3 sequence is CASSFSPYGGMDSEKLFF. In nucleotides, the CDR3 is TGTGCCAGCAGTTTTTCCCCCTATGGAGGGATGGATAGTGAAAAACTGTTTTTT. This rearrangement joins TRBV12-3 or TRBV12-4 to TRBJ1-4; D remains unclear. The CDR3 consists of 18 residues. V lost 3 bases and J 7 bases, leaving 24 bases between the germline ends.

In this sample, this clonotype turned up a few times. The V call is TRBV7-9, the J call TRBJ1-1; 9 nucleotides line up with TRBD1. This CDR3 is 14 amino acids long. Looked up from germline, CDR1 is SEHNR and CDR2 is FQNEAQ (reference sequence). As DNA, the CDR3 is TGTCTCCGGGACAGGGTGGAAGGAGACACTGAAGCTTTCTTT. It codes for CLRDRVEGDTEAFF.

The chain combines TRBV3-1 with TRBJ1-5, with D possibly TRBD1 on 6 matching bases. Germline loops: CDR1 LGHDT, CDR2 YNNKEL (reference sequence). Trimming removed 4 bases at V and 6 bases at J, with 10 bases between. The CDR3 is made up of 13 amino acids. CDR3 residues: CASSREGVQPQHF. The CDR3 bases are TGTGCCAGCAGCCGAGAGGGGGTTCAGCCCCAGCATTTT.

At least ten counts were recorded for this clonotype. The rearrangement links TRBV18 to TRBJ2-7, with 10 positions matching TRBD1. J lost 6 bases, V lost 0 bases, and 2 bases had no gene match. CDR1 and CDR2 (germline): KGHSH, LQKENI. The CDR3 has 14 residues. The CDR3 region is CASSPPGQGSEQYF. Here the CDR3 DNA reads TGTGCCAGCTCACCACCGGGACAGGGGAGCGAGCAGTACTTC. The full variable domain, completed using reference TRBV18 and TRBJ2-7, is NAGVMQNPRHLVRRRGQEARLRCSPMKGHSHVYWYRQLPEEGLKFMVYLQKENIIDESGMPKERFSAEFPKEGPSILRIQQVVRGDSAAYFCASSPPGQGSEQYFGPGTRLTVT.

Worth noting for this clonotype: The junction does not match germline at one end; this may be a read error. J is TRBJ2-7 and V is TRBV5-4; tentatively, D is TRBD1 or TRBD2 (5 bases each). The CDR3 runs to 12 residues. CDR1 SGHNT and CDR2 YYREEE come from the germline V gene (reference sequence). As DNA, the CDR3 is TGTGCCAGCAGCGACGGGACCTACGAGCGGTACTTC. It codes for CASSDGTYERYF.